The clone carrying this TCR beta chain has ten or more counts. The antigen remains undetermined. The entry originates in a study of molecular identifiers for immune sequencing clone quantification. Study-level information: RNA from around 20,000 or 100,000 naive CD8 cells was split five ways in replicates, with four sequenced. Study outcomes and limitations: Even with some 960,000 naive cells present, spiked Jurkat TCR RNA from one cell was reportedly detectable. Whereas clones above 20 RNA copies held under 1% of naive-cell molecules, they held over 97% of effector molecules.

When naive CD8 T cells were sorted, they were gated as CD8+CD4-CCR7+CD45RA+. One entry per CDR3 protein results from TCRdb running MiXCR on the PCR reads. The table has about 640,000 distinct CDR3 sequences, around 20% seen once. Sequenced: naive CD8+ T cells from blood, with Jurkat cell RNA spiked in. The subset denotes: FACS-sorted CD8+CD4-CCR7+CD45RA+ naive T cells. The TCR originated in a human donor in good health. Some libraries in this study had Jurkat cell RNA spiked in.

CDR3 coding DNA: TGTGCCAGCAGCCAGGGAGGGGGCTCACCCCTCCACTTT. Residues: CASSQGGGSPLHF. The rearrangement joins TRBV9 to TRBJ1-6, with TRBD1 matching over 7 bases. The CDR3 consists of 13 residues. Trimming cost V 4 bases and J 10 bases; bases outside gene matches: 5. Per the germline V gene, CDR1 is SGDLS and CDR2 is YYNGEE.